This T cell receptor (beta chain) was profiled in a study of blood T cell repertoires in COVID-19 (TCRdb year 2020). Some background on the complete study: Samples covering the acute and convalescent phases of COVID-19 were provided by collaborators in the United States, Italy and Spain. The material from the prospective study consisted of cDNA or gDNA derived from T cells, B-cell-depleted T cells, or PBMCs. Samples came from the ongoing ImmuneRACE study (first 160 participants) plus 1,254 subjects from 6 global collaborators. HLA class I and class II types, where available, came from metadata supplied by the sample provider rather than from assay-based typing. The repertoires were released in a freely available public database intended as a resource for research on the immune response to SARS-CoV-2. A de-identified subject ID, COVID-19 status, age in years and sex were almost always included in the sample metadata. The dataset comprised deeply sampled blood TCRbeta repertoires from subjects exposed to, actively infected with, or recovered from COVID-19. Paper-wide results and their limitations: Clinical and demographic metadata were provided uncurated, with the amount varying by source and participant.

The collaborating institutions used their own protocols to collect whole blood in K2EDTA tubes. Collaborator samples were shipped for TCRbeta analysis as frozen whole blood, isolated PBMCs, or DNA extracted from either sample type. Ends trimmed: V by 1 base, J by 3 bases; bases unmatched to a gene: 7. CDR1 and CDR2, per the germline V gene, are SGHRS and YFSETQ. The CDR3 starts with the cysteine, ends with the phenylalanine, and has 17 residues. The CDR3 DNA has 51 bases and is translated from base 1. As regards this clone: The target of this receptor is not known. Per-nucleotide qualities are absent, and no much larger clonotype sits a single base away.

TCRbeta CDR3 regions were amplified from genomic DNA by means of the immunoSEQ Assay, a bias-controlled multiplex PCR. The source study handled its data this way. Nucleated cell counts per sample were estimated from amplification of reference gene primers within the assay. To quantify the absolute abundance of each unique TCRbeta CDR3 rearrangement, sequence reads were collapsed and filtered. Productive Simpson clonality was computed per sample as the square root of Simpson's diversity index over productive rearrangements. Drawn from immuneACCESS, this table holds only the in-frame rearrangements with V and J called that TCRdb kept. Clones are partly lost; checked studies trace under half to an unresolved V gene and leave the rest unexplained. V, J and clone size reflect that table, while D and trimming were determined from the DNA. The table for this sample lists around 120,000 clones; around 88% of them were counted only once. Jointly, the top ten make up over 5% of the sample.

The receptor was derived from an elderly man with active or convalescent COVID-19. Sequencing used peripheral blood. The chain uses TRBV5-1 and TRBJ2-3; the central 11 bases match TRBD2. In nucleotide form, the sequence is TGCGCCAGCAGCTTGCGTAGCGGGGGGGCAAGGACAGATACGCAGTATTTT. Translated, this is CASSLRSGGARTDTQYF.